The 16 T cell receptor beta chains listed next were all sequenced from one sample in a study of glioma-infiltrating T cells after dendritic cell vaccination. Profiled with immunoSEQ multiplex PCR; TCRdb holds only in-frame clones, not every one. This table has over 90,000 clones, more than 75% appearing once. The material was blood, obtained before dendritic cell vaccination. These receptor sequences come from a human donor with glioblastoma.

The chain employs TRBV2 and TRBJ1-2; D is perhaps TRBD1 (5 bases). Germline V lookup: CDR1 SNHLY, CDR2 FYNNEI. V lost 8 bases and J 0 bases, leaving 22 bases between the germline ends. CDR3 length: 17 amino acids. CDR3 amino acids: CASWGEVSLGPNYGYTF. CDR3 sequence (DNA): TGTGCCAGCTGGGGGGAAGTGTCCTTGGGTCCTAACTATGGCTACACCTTC.

The rearrangement joins TRBV7-2 to TRBJ2-5, with a weak D call TRBD2 (5 bases). Germline values: CDR1 SGHTA, CDR2 FQGNSA. V was shortened by 1 base and J by 4 bases, with 19 bases between the two germline ends. This CDR3 region has 17 residues. CDR3 in amino acids: CASSLEKGFRRIETQYF. Written as DNA, the CDR3 is TGTGCCAGCAGCTTAGAAAAGGGATTTCGGAGGATAGAGACCCAGTACTTC.

This clone appeared a few times. The genes are TRBV14 and TRBJ1-3; tentative D call: TRBD1 (6 bases). The CDR3 runs 14 residues. V was cut by 5 bases and J by 2 bases, with 10 bases left in between. Germline CDR1 SGHDN, CDR2 FVKESK. This CDR3 reads CASSSQGPGNTIYF. The CDR3 nucleotides are TGTGCCAGCAGCTCACAGGGCCCTGGAAACACCATATATTTT.

The rearrangement joins TRBV29-1 to TRBJ2-3; 8 bases are shared with TRBD1. V was clipped by 8 bases and J by 1 base; unmatched bases: 5. There are 13 residues in the CDR3. CDR1 is SQVTM and CDR2 is ANQGSEA in the germline V gene. CDR3 sequence reads: CSTGQGGTDTQYF. Here the CDR3 DNA reads TGCAGCACCGGACAGGGAGGCACAGATACGCAGTATTTT.

This clone was recorded only once. The chain is built from TRBV19 and TRBJ2-3; TRBD1 matches 8 bases. CDR3 length: 14 amino acids. The J segment lost 4 bases and the V segment lost 7 bases, leaving 7 bases of the junction unmatched. Per germline, CDR1 LNHDA and CDR2 SQIVND (reference sequence). The CDR3 loop reads CASTDRGYPDTQYF. As DNA, the CDR3 is TGTGCCAGTACCGACAGGGGATACCCAGATACGCAGTATTTT. Full variable domain (rest looked up from reference TRBV19 and TRBJ2-3): DGGITQSPKYLFRKEGQNVTLSCEQNLNHDAMYWYRQDPGQGLRLIYYSQIVNDFQKGDIAEGYSVSREKKESFPLTVTSAQKNPTAFYLCASTDRGYPDTQYFGPGTRLTVL.

J is TRBJ2-3 and V is TRBV11-2, with D possibly matching TRBD1 (6 bases). Germline CDR1 is SGHAT and CDR2 is FQNNGV. Trimming removed 2 bases at V and 1 base at J, with 16 bases between. The CDR3 spans 17 residues. The CDR3 bases are TGTGCCAGCAGCTTAACTCCCACAGGGAGAGGCACAGATACGCAGTATTTT. It yields the protein CASSLTPTGRGTDTQYF.

The gene calls are TRBV4-1 and TRBJ2-3; 10 positions agree with TRBD2. The junction had 13 bases not matched to a gene; V was cut back by 7 bases and J by 0 bases. This CDR3 contains 18 residues. The germline gives CDR1 MGHRA, CDR2 YSYEKL. This CDR3 is CASNHGQREGRSTDTQYF. The CDR3, as DNA: TGCGCCAGCAACCACGGCCAGCGGGAGGGCCGGAGCACAGATACGCAGTATTTT.

DNA for the CDR3: TGTGCCTGGGGGAGTGGGGCCAACGTCCTGACTTTC. Encoded protein: CAWGSGANVLTF. V gene TRBV30 combines with J gene TRBJ2-6; possible D gene TRBD2, 5 bases. Germline V gene lookup returns CDR1 GTSNPN and CDR2 SVGIG (reference sequence). The V gene lost 5 bases and the J gene lost 3 bases, with 5 bases spanning the gap. This CDR3 comprises 12 residues.

This sequence joins TRBV5-6 and TRBJ2-7, with 7 bases aligning to TRBD1. Germline assignment: CDR1 SGHDT and CDR2 YYEEEE. V lost 0 bases, J lost 9 bases, and 3 bases stayed unmatched. The CDR3 spans 12 residues. CDR3 in DNA: TGTGCCAGCAGCTTGGTAGGGGGCGGGCAGTACTTC. Translated, it gives CASSLVGGGQYF.

This clone occurred a few times. The chain couples TRBV6-1 to TRBJ2-7, with D unclear. The CDR3 sequence is 12 residues long. The V end lost 6 bases, the J end lost 6 bases, and 12 bases lay between the germline ends. Germline V CDR1 and CDR2: MNHNS, SASEGT. The CDR3: CASRDIWIEQYF. CDR3 nucleotide sequence: TGTGCCAGCAGAGACATCTGGATCGAGCAGTACTTC.

This clone was picked up a small number of times. V usage is TRBV5-1 and J usage is TRBJ1-6, with 9 bases fitting TRBD1. Germline assignment: CDR1 SGHRS and CDR2 YFSETQ. The CDR3 extends over 18 amino acids. V shed 2 bases, J shed 0 bases, and the junction held 6 bases outside the gene matches. CDR3 in DNA: TGCGCCAGCAGCTTCGGGACAGGGATGAGCTCCTATAATTCACCCCTCCACTTT. Translated, it gives CASSFGTGMSSYNSPLHF. Full variable domain (missing parts from reference TRBV5-1 and TRBJ1-6): KAGVTQTPRYLIKTRGQQVTLSCSPISGHRSVSWYQQTPGQGLQFLFEYFSETQRNKGNFPGRFSGRQFSNSRSEMNVSTLELGDSALYLCASSFGTGMSSYNSPLHFGNGTRLTVT.

The genes are TRBV18 and TRBJ1-1; D might be TRBD1 (5 bases). Trimming stripped 2 bases from V and 3 bases from J, with 10 bases between. CDR3 length equals 14 residues. Germline V CDR1 and CDR2: KGHSH, LQKENI. In DNA, the CDR3 is TGTGCCAGCTCACCATTACAGGTGGACACTGAAGCTTTCTTT. Protein product: CASSPLQVDTEAFF.

This chain connects TRBV29-1 to TRBJ1-4, with D tentatively TRBD1 (5 bases). Trimming shortened V by 4 bases and J by 7 bases, and 16 bases separated the two germline ends. The CDR3 totals 14 residues. The germline CDR1 and CDR2 sequences are SQVTM and ANQGSEA. The CDR3 loop reads CSVGAGGGTEKLFF. For the CDR3, the DNA is TGCAGCGTTGGCGCCGGGGGGGGAACTGAAAAACTGTTTTTT.

The rearrangement uses TRBV29-1 and TRBJ2-6; tentatively, D is TRBD2 (6 bases). CDR1 is SQVTM, CDR2 ANQGSEA, per germline. V was cut by 1 base and J by 11 bases, with 15 bases left in between. The length of the CDR3 is 14 residues. For the CDR3, the DNA is TGCAGCGTTGAAGGGGGCGGCAGGGAGGACGTCCTGACTTTC. Its translation is CSVEGGGREDVLTF.

The chain links TRBV19 to TRBJ2-7; 9 bases are a match to TRBD1. V lost 1 base to trimming and J lost 5 bases; unmatched junction nucleotides: 6. This CDR3 spans 15 amino acids. Germline CDR1 LNHDA, CDR2 SQIVND (reference sequence). CDR3 loop: CASSIATGTGNEQYF. CDR3 DNA sequence: TGTGCCAGTAGTATAGCCACCGGGACAGGGAACGAGCAGTACTTC.

The chain combines TRBV6-5 with TRBJ1-2; 9 bases agree with TRBD1. The CDR3 has 15 residues. Per the germline V gene, CDR1 is MNHEY and CDR2 is SVGAGI. Trimming removed 5 bases from V and 8 bases from J; junction bases left unmatched: 12. The CDR3 DNA follows: TGTGCCAGCAGTCTTACAGGGGGCGTCACGAAAGGCTACACCTTC. This encodes CASSLTGGVTKGYTF.